The 2 T cell receptor beta chains in this list originate from one sample, sequenced in a study of graft-versus-host responses after intestinal transplantation. Clones were sequenced by immunoSEQ multiplex PCR, and TCRdb holds only the in-frame ones, with some missing. The table includes 23,000 or so clones, over 35% detected once. The sample in question was alloreactive CD4+ T cells from a mixed lymphocyte reaction culture, obtained before intestinal transplant. Specified subset: CFSE-low proliferating T cells sorted from approximately six-day pre-transplant mixed lymphocyte reaction (GvH or HvG direction). All receptors derive from a human patient who received an intestinal transplant.

This sequence joins TRBV19 and TRBJ2-3; D ambiguous. The length of the CDR3 is 16 residues. CDR1 is LNHDA, CDR2 SQIVND, per germline (reference sequence). The germline V and J ends were trimmed by 0 bases and 0 bases, with 10 bases remaining between them. The CDR3 DNA sequence: TGTGCCAGTAGTATAGATCTTTCGGGTAGCACAGATACGCAGTATTTT. Translated, it gives CASSIDLSGSTDTQYF. The full variable domain, with the rest looked up from reference TRBV19 and TRBJ2-3, is DGGITQSPKYLFRKEGQNVTLSCEQNLNHDAMYWYRQDPGQGLRLIYYSQIVNDFQKGDIAEGYSVSREKKESFPLTVTSAQKNPTAFYLCASSIDLSGSTDTQYFGPGTRLTVL.

This clone was picked up a small number of times. The chain combines TRBV5-4 with TRBJ2-1; 11 positions match TRBD2. CDR1 is SGHNT, CDR2 YYREEE, per germline (reference sequence). With 1 base clipped from V and 8 bases from J, the junction kept 8 bases outside the gene matches. This CDR3 comprises 16 residues. CDR3: CASSLLFTSGSDEQFF. The CDR3 DNA reads as TGTGCCAGCAGCTTGTTGTTTACTAGCGGGAGCGATGAGCAGTTCTTC. Looking up the rest from reference TRBV5-4 and TRBJ2-1 gives the full variable domain: ETGVTQSPTHLIKTRGQQVTLRCSSQSGHNTVSWYQQALGQGPQFIFQYYREEENGRGNFPPRFSGLQFPNYSSELNVNALELDDSALYLCASSLLFTSGSDEQFFGPGTRLTVL.